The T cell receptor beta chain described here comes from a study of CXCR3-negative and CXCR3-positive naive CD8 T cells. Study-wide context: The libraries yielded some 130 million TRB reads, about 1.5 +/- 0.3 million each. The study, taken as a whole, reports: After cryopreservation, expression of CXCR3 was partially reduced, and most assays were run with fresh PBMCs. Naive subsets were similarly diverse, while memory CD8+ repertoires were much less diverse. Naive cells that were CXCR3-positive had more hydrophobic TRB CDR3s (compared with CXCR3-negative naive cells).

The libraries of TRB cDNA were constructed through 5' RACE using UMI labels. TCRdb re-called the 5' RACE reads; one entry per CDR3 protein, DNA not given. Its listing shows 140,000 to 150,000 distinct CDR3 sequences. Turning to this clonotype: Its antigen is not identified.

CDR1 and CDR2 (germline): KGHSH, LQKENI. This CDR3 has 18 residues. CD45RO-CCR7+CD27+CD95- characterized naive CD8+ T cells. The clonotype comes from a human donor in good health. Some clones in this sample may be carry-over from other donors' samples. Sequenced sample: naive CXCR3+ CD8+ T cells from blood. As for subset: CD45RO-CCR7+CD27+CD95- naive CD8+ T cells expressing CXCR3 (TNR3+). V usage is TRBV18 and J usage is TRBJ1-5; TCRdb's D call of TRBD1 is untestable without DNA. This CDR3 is CASSHGGQTEYSNQPQHF.